The 13 T cell receptor beta chains reported below all come from one sample, sequenced in a study of blood T cell repertoires in COVID-19. TCRdb keeps only in-frame clones here, not all; method: immunoSEQ multiplex PCR. The repertoire has roughly 230,000 clones, roughly 90% of them found once; the top ten carry more than 0.55%. The sequenced sample was peripheral blood. Every receptor here comes from a human donor in a cohort sampled during active COVID-19.

The chain couples TRBV18 to TRBJ1-1; D not resolved. The germline V gene encodes CDR1 KGHSH and CDR2 LQKENI. Trimming removed 2 bases at V and 2 bases at J, with 9 bases between. CDR3 length: 14 amino acids. The CDR3 spells CASSPAGINTEAFF. The DNA for the CDR3 is TGTGCCAGCTCACCAGCGGGAATAAACACTGAAGCTTTCTTT.

This chain connects TRBV28 to TRBJ1-1, with 7 bases identical to TRBD1. CDR1 and CDR2 from the germline V gene are MDHEN and SYDVKM. Losses at the gene ends were 4 bases for V and 4 bases for J; bases not matched to a gene: 6. The CDR3 runs 14 residues. The chain's CDR3 is CASSSPTGSTEAFF. CDR3 nucleotide sequence: TGTGCCAGCAGTTCCCCGACAGGGAGCACTGAAGCTTTCTTT.

The chain is built from TRBV28 and TRBJ1-4; D ambiguous. V was trimmed by 8 bases and J by 0 bases, leaving 13 bases between them. The CDR3 has 15 amino acids. Germline lookup yields CDR1 MDHEN and CDR2 SYDVKM. The CDR3 coding sequence is TGTGCCAGCGACCCCGGAGGGTCAACTAATGAAAAACTGTTTTTT. Translated: CASDPGGSTNEKLFF.

The chain uses TRBV11-3 and TRBJ1-5; D unresolved. There are 13 residues in the CDR3. Germline V gene data show CDR1 as SGHNT and CDR2 as YENEEA. Trimming took 5 bases from V and 5 from J, leaving 10 bases between them. This chain's CDR3 is CASSPSFDQPQHF. Here the CDR3 DNA reads TGTGCCAGCAGCCCTTCGTTCGATCAGCCCCAGCATTTT.

This clone appeared once. The J gene is TRBJ2-7, the V gene TRBV6-5; D remains ambiguous. Germline values: CDR1 MNHEY, CDR2 SVGAGI. Trimming took off 0 bases at V and 0 bases at J, with 9 bases between the two ends. The CDR3 is 15 residues long. CDR3 sequence reads: CASSYSRRNSYEQYF. CDR3 sequence (DNA): TGTGCCAGCAGTTACTCGAGGCGCAACTCCTACGAGCAGTACTTC.

The chain recombines TRBV7-9 with TRBJ2-7; 7 bases map to TRBD1. V was clipped by 5 bases and J by 4 bases; unmatched bases: 8. CDR1 and CDR2 from the germline V gene are SEHNR and FQNEAQ (reference sequence). This CDR3 has 14 residues. CDR3 residues: CASSPGQEPYEQYF. For the CDR3, the DNA is TGTGCCAGCAGCCCAGGACAGGAGCCTTACGAGCAGTACTTC.

The V and J genes are TRBV27 and TRBJ2-3, with 13 positions matching TRBD2. The V and J ends lost 10 bases and 0 bases, in that order; junction bases with no gene match: 7. This CDR3 is built from 16 residues. Germline CDR1 reads MNHEY; CDR2 reads SMNVEV (reference sequence). The CDR3 loop reads CATLGLAGSSTDTQYF. The CDR3 DNA reads as TGTGCCACCCTGGGACTAGCGGGAAGTAGCACAGATACGCAGTATTTT.

The rearrangement joins TRBV7-8 to TRBJ1-5; TRBD1 matches at 8 bases. CDR1 SGHVS and CDR2 FQNEAQ come from the germline V gene. CDR3 length equals 15 residues. V lost 5 bases and J lost 6; bases outside the gene matches: 9. In DNA, the CDR3 is TGTGCCAGCAGCCCAGGACAGGGAAGGATTCAGCCCCAGCATTTT. Translated: CASSPGQGRIQPQHF.

This chain links TRBV27 with TRBJ2-7, with 10 bases lining up with TRBD2. The junction had 9 bases not matched to a gene; V was cut back by 4 bases and J by 3 bases. The CDR3 sequence is 16 residues long. Germline V gives CDR1 MNHEY, CDR2 SMNVEV (reference sequence). The CDR3 DNA sequence: TGTGCCAGCAGTTGGGGCTCACTAGCGGGGAACTACGAGCAGTACTTC. Its protein is CASSWGSLAGNYEQYF.

The chain combines TRBV4-1 with TRBJ1-2, with D possibly being TRBD1 (5 bases). Per the germline V gene, CDR1 is MGHRA and CDR2 is YSYEKL. V was pared by 0 bases and J by 8 bases, with 16 bases between. This CDR3 is built from 15 residues. The DNA for the CDR3 is TGCGCCAGCAGCCAAGATTCGGGTAGGGGCCAAGGCTACACCTTC. This gives the protein CASSQDSGRGQGYTF.

This clone was counted a few times. The chain carries TRBV6-7 and TRBJ1-5; TRBD1 is a possible D gene (6 bases). TRBV6-7 is an open reading frame, and its role is uncertain. This CDR3 has 16 amino acids. The germline V and J ends were trimmed by 8 bases and 0 bases, with 17 bases remaining between them. This CDR3 reads CASPDRPEYSNQPQHF. Written as DNA, the CDR3 is TGTGCCAGCCCAGACAGGCCGGAATATAGCAATCAGCCCCAGCATTTT.

The chain has TRBV7-8 and TRBJ1-2; 9 nucleotides match TRBD1. V lost 1 base and J lost 4; bases outside the gene matches: 4. This CDR3 is 15 amino acids long. Germline-derived CDR1 and CDR2 are SGHVS and FQNEAQ. CDR3 in DNA: TGTGCCAGCAGCTTAGGAGGGACAGGGCCCTATGGCTACACCTTC. This codes for CASSLGGTGPYGYTF.

V is TRBV27 and J is TRBJ1-5; D call uncertain. CDR1 MNHEY and CDR2 SMNVEV come from the germline V gene (reference sequence). CDR3 length equals 13 residues. The ends were cut back, 3 bases at V and 6 bases at J, with 9 bases in the middle. CDR3 coding DNA: TGTGCCAGCAGTTTGGAGGGATCTCAGCCCCAGCATTTT. Encoded protein: CASSLEGSQPQHF.